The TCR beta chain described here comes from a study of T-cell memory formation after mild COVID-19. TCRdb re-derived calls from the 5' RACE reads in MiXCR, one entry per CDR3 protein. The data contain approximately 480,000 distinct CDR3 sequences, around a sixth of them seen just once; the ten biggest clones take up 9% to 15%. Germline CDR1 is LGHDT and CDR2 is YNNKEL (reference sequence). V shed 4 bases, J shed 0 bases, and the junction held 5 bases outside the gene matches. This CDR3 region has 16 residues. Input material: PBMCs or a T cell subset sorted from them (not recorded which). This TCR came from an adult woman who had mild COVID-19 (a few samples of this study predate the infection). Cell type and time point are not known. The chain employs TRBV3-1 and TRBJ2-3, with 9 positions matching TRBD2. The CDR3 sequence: CASSRSAGGSTDTQYF. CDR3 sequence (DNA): TGTGCCAGCAGCCGGTCAGCGGGGGGTAGCACAGATACGCAGTATTTT.